These 26 T cell receptor beta chains were all obtained from the same sample, sequenced in a study of T cell responses to AZD1222 COVID-19 vaccine. This table comes from immunoSEQ multiplex PCR, and its TCRdb copy is limited to in-frame clones, with some not included. The data show some 30,000 clones, around 86% seen once. The sequencing here drew on peripheral blood, taken 28 days after the second AZD1222 dose. Receptors originate from an adult who received the AZD1222 COVID-19 vaccine.

CDR3 sequence reads: CASSQGGAQPQHF. For the CDR3, the DNA is TGTGCCAGCAGCCAAGGAGGGGCACAGCCCCAGCATTTT. The chain links TRBV3-1 (or the pseudogene TRBV3-2) to TRBJ1-5, with D tentatively TRBD1 (5 bases). The CDR3 runs to 13 residues. Germline-derived CDR1 and CDR2 are LGHDT and YNNKEL (reference sequence). V gave up 1 base and J gave up 7 bases, with 8 bases separating them.

This clone was seen a single time. V gene TRBV27 combines with J gene TRBJ2-2; D is ambiguous. Germline loops: CDR1 MNHEY, CDR2 SMNVEV (reference sequence). V was trimmed by 5 bases and J by 0 bases, leaving 4 bases between them. The CDR3 sequence is 13 residues long. The CDR3 region is CASSHANTGELFF. The CDR3 coding sequence is TGTGCCAGCAGTCACGCGAACACCGGGGAGCTGTTTTTT.

The gene calls are TRBV10-3 and TRBJ2-7; D is undetermined. This CDR3 spans 12 amino acids. Germline loops: CDR1 ENHRY, CDR2 SYGVKD. Trimming cost V 10 bases and J 2 bases, with 12 bases left between them. CDR3 coding DNA: TGTGCCACCAAAGGCGATGCCTACGAGCAGTACTTC. Protein sequence: CATKGDAYEQYF.

The rearrangement joins TRBV5-1 to TRBJ2-1; the D gene is possibly TRBD2 (5 bases). The CDR3 runs 14 residues. V lost 4 bases to trimming and J lost 2 bases, with 10 bases between them. Germline CDR1 and CDR2: SGHRS and YFSETQ. CDR3 in amino acids: CASSIDGTYNEQFF. CDR3 in DNA: TGCGCCAGCAGCATCGACGGGACCTACAATGAGCAGTTCTTC.

This rearrangement joins TRBV2 to TRBJ2-5; TRBD1 matches 9 bases. Germline V gene lookup returns CDR1 SNHLY and CDR2 FYNNEI. The junction had 8 bases not matched to a gene; V was cut back by 5 bases and J by 4 bases. The CDR3 has 15 residues. The CDR3 DNA reads as TGTGCCAGCAGTCCTCCGGACAGGGGCGGAGAGACCCAGTACTTC. Translated, it gives CASSPPDRGGETQYF.

This clone was detected only once. The gene calls are TRBV3-1 (or the pseudogene TRBV3-2) and TRBJ2-5; 10 nucleotides line up with TRBD2. The CDR3 runs 15 residues. Unmatched junction bases numbered 4, after V lost 4 bases and J lost 2 bases. In germline, CDR1 is LGHDT, CDR2 YNNKEL (reference sequence). The CDR3 protein is CASSRISGGQETQYF. CDR3 sequence (DNA): TGTGCCAGCAGCCGAATTAGCGGGGGGCAAGAGACCCAGTACTTC.

V is TRBV21-1 and J is TRBJ2-7; TRBD1, the table's D call, was not compared with the DNA. TRBV21-1 is a pseudogene. The CDR3 runs 15 residues. CDR3 region: CASSKETGLTYEQYF. The CDR3 DNA sequence: TGTGCCAGCAGCAAAGAGACAGGCCTGACCTACGAGCAGTACTTC.

The chain's CDR3 is CASTFWQGSSGNTIYF. The CDR3 nucleotides read TGTGCCAGCACCTTCTGGCAGGGGAGCTCTGGAAACACCATATATTTT. The chain couples TRBV28 to TRBJ1-3, with D maybe TRBD1 (6 bases). The CDR3 contains 16 residues. Deletions cut 7 bases from V and 0 bases from J, with 16 bases between. CDR1 MDHEN and CDR2 SYDVKM come from the germline V gene.

The chain employs TRBV12-5 and TRBJ2-3; TRBD2 matches at 9 bases. The trim removed 1 base at V and 1 base at J, leaving 0 bases unmatched. The CDR3 has 15 residues. Germline CDR1 is LGHNT and CDR2 is FRNRAP. The chain's CDR3 is CASGLGGGGTDTQYF. The CDR3 nucleotides are TGTGCTAGTGGTTTGGGCGGGGGGGGCACAGATACGCAGTATTTT.

This chain links TRBV3-1 (or the pseudogene TRBV3-2) with TRBJ1-2; tentative D call: TRBD1 (5 bases). This CDR3 has 14 residues. Germline values: CDR1 LGHDT, CDR2 YNNKEL (reference sequence). Trimming stripped 2 bases from V and 4 bases from J, with 11 bases between. This CDR3 reads CASSQRQSLYGYTF. Here the CDR3 DNA reads TGTGCCAGCAGCCAACGACAGTCTCTCTATGGCTACACCTTC.

The rearrangement links TRBV18 to TRBJ1-1; 9 bases fit TRBD1. In germline, CDR1 is KGHSH, CDR2 LQKENI. CDR3 size: 15 residues. The V and J ends lost 3 bases and 5 bases, in that order; junction bases with no gene match: 7. The CDR3 region has the DNA TGTGCCAGCTCACCCAAGGACAGGGGAAAGACTGAAGCTTTCTTT. This encodes CASSPKDRGKTEAFF.

V and J are TRBV5-5 and TRBJ1-2; D is ambiguous. The germline V and J ends were trimmed by 0 bases and 2 bases, with 11 bases remaining between them. CDR1 and CDR2 (germline): SGHKS, YYEKEE (reference sequence). This CDR3 has 15 residues. This CDR3 reads CASSLGGSLNYGYTF. In DNA, the CDR3 is TGTGCCAGCAGCTTGGGTGGGTCCCTCAACTATGGCTACACCTTC. The full variable domain, with the rest looked up from reference TRBV5-5 and TRBJ1-2, is DAGVTQSPTHLIKTRGQQVTLRCSPISGHKSVSWYQQVLGQGPQFIFQYYEKEERGRGNFPDRFSARQFPNYSSELNVNALLLGDSALYLCASSLGGSLNYGYTFGSGTRLTVV.

The rearrangement links TRBV18 to TRBJ2-1; 7 bases line up with TRBD2. Germline CDR1 is KGHSH and CDR2 is LQKENI. The CDR3 runs to 16 residues. J gave up 0 bases and V 6 bases, and 8 bases lay outside the gene matches. In DNA, the CDR3 is TGTGCCAGCTCCGCGGAGAGCGGGGCCTCCTACAATGAGCAGTTCTTC. Translated: CASSAESGASYNEQFF.

This clone was seen once. The chain has TRBV28 and TRBJ2-2, with D perhaps TRBD1 or TRBD2 (5 bases each). V was cut by 6 bases and J by 4 bases, with 12 bases left in between. There are 14 residues in the CDR3. Germline CDR1 reads MDHEN; CDR2 reads SYDVKM. The CDR3 nucleotides read TGTGCCAGCAGATCCGGGACCCTCACCGGGGAGCTGTTTTTT. Amino acid sequence: CASRSGTLTGELFF.

The chain joins TRBV28 to TRBJ1-3, with unresolved D. The V end was cut by 6 bases, the J end by 2 bases, with 14 bases between. The CDR3 has 15 amino acids. Germline-derived CDR1 and CDR2 are MDHEN and SYDVKM. Written as DNA, the CDR3 is TGTGCCAGCAGCCTCCAACCTGTCACTGGAAACACCATATATTTT. Translating gives CASSLQPVTGNTIYF.

CDR3 region: CASSFAEGTEAFF. CDR3 nucleotides: TGTGCCAGCAGCTTCGCGGAGGGCACTGAAGCTTTCTTT. The V call is TRBV7-2, the J call TRBJ1-1, with D uncertain. V lost 3 bases and J lost 4, with 9 bases in between. The germline CDR1 and CDR2 sequences are SGHTA and FQGNSA. The CDR3 totals 13 residues.

The chain employs TRBV4-1 and TRBJ1-2; 8 nucleotides agree with TRBD1. V dropped 1 base and J dropped 8; count of bases not matched to a gene: 15. Per germline, CDR1 MGHRA and CDR2 YSYEKL. The CDR3 is made up of 17 amino acids. DNA of the CDR3: TGCGCCAGCAGCCAAGTCCGCCAGGGGGCAATTAAGCGCGGCTACACCTTC. Translation: CASSQVRQGAIKRGYTF.

The genes are TRBV2 and TRBJ2-7, with D hard to call. This CDR3 spans 14 amino acids. V lost 7 bases, J lost 1 base, and 14 bases lay in between. Germline V gives CDR1 SNHLY, CDR2 FYNNEI. CDR3 sequence reads: CASTVERLSYEQYF. The CDR3 DNA reads as TGTGCCAGCACCGTCGAACGGTTATCCTACGAGCAGTACTTC.

This sequence joins TRBV19 and TRBJ2-1; D is perhaps TRBD2 (5 bases). Looked up from germline, CDR1 is LNHDA and CDR2 is SQIVND (reference sequence). This CDR3 comprises 15 residues. Trimming stripped 7 bases from V and 4 bases from J, with 17 bases between. CDR3 in DNA: TGTGCCAGTACCCTGTCGTGGCGGGTGTACAATGAGCAGTTCTTC. This codes for CASTLSWRVYNEQFF.

The rearrangement links TRBV5-8 to TRBJ1-5; D is unresolved. V lost 4 bases and J 11 bases, leaving 19 bases between the germline ends. The length of the CDR3 is 14 residues. CDR1 and CDR2 (germline): SGHTS, YDEGEE. CDR3 DNA: TGTGCCAGCAGCCACCGGGTGGACGGGATGGCCCAGCATTTT. Its protein product is CASSHRVDGMAQHF.

The V call is TRBV5-4, the J call TRBJ1-2, with a possible D match to TRBD1 (6 bases). Germline V gene sequence: CDR1 SGHNT, CDR2 YYREEE (reference sequence). The CDR3 sequence is 15 residues long. Trimming shortened V by 4 bases and J by 0 bases, and 13 bases separated the two germline ends. CDR3 coding DNA: TGTGCCAGCAGCCGCGAGGGGGTAGCTAACTATGGCTACACCTTC. It yields the protein CASSREGVANYGYTF.

This clone occurred once. The chain recombines TRBV30 with TRBJ1-5; D is perhaps TRBD1 (5 bases). CDR3 length: 14 residues. Germline lookup yields CDR1 GTSNPN and CDR2 SVGIG (reference sequence). V lost 2 bases to trimming and J lost 2 bases, with 10 bases between them. The CDR3 protein is CAWSLGVRNQPQHF. CDR3 sequence (DNA): TGTGCCTGGAGTCTGGGGGTTCGCAATCAGCCCCAGCATTTT.

This sequence joins TRBV19 and TRBJ1-3; D is perhaps TRBD1 (5 bases). The CDR3 spans 16 residues. The germline V gene has CDR1 LNHDA and CDR2 SQIVND (reference sequence). V dropped 5 bases and J dropped 0 bases, with 14 bases sitting between them. The CDR3 loop is CASSAGPPPSGNTIYF. The CDR3 DNA reads TGTGCCAGTAGTGCGGGACCGCCACCCTCTGGAAACACCATATATTTT.

The CDR3 protein is CASRDGETQYF. Here the CDR3 DNA reads TGTGCCAGCAGAGACGGAGAGACCCAGTACTTC. This rearrangement joins TRBV12-3 or TRBV12-4 to TRBJ2-5, with D unclear. The CDR3 is 11 amino acids. V was pared by 6 bases and J by 4 bases, with 6 bases between.

The chain joins TRBV3-1 (or the pseudogene TRBV3-2) to TRBJ2-5; weak D call: TRBD1 (6 bases). Trimming took 1 base from V and 9 from J, leaving 21 bases between them. This CDR3 spans 16 amino acids. Germline V gene data show CDR1 as LGHDT and CDR2 as YNNKEL (reference sequence). The CDR3 region is CASSQGRAGGSVPQYF. DNA for the CDR3: TGTGCCAGCAGCCAAGGTCGGGCTGGGGGCTCCGTGCCCCAGTACTTC.

The rearrangement links TRBV3-1 (or the pseudogene TRBV3-2) to TRBJ2-5; D might be TRBD1 (6 bases). V shed 6 bases and J shed 0 bases, with 11 bases lying between them. Germline lookup yields CDR1 LGHDT and CDR2 YNNKEL (reference sequence). The CDR3 length is 14 residues. CDR3 residues: CASRDRAYQETQYF. Here the CDR3 DNA reads TGTGCCAGCAGGGACAGAGCGTACCAAGAGACCCAGTACTTC.